Shown below are 32 T cell receptor beta chains from a single sample sequenced in a study of blood T cell dynamics during melanoma immunotherapy. Assay used: immunoSEQ multiplex PCR; TCRdb lists only in-frame clones, some missing. The sample has some 14,000 clones; around 86% are singletons. Specified time point: pre-treatment baseline. Sequenced here: blood, sampled from a patient treated with checkpoint blockade. These receptors were collected from a human donor with melanoma.

The chain couples TRBV15 to TRBJ2-3; D gene uncertain. The CDR3 covers 13 residues. Trimming shortened V by 0 bases and J by 9 bases, and 10 bases separated the two germline ends. The germline V gene has CDR1 LNHNV and CDR2 YYDKDF (reference sequence). The CDR3 reads CATSRDILSTQYF. The DNA for the CDR3 is TGTGCCACCAGCAGAGATATCTTATCCACGCAGTATTTT.

The gene calls are TRBV7-9 and TRBJ2-1; no reliable D call. The germline V gene encodes CDR1 SEHNR and CDR2 FQNEAQ (reference sequence). The CDR3 is 12 amino acids. V lost 5 bases to trimming and J lost 7 bases, with 9 bases between them. CDR3 protein: CASSVDGNEQFF. The CDR3 DNA is TGTGCCAGCAGCGTGGACGGGAATGAGCAGTTCTTC.

The chain joins TRBV5-4 to TRBJ1-2; possibly TRBD1 for D (5 bases). The CDR3 covers 12 residues. Germline V gene sequence: CDR1 SGHNT, CDR2 YYREEE (reference sequence). The V end was cut by 4 bases, the J end by 8 bases, with 12 bases between. Here the CDR3 reads CASSPSTDGYTF. In nucleotides, the CDR3 is TGTGCCAGCAGCCCCTCGACAGACGGCTACACCTTC.

The J gene is TRBJ2-3, the V gene TRBV5-4; TRBD2 agrees at 13 bases. The junction had 3 bases not matched to a gene; V was cut back by 4 bases and J by 1 base. The germline V gene encodes CDR1 SGHNT and CDR2 YYREEE (reference sequence). The CDR3 is 16 amino acids. The DNA for the CDR3 is TGTGCCAGCAGCGCCGGACTAGCGGGGGGCACAGATACGCAGTATTTT. Its translation is CASSAGLAGGTDTQYF. The full variable domain, in which reference TRBV5-4 and TRBJ2-3 provide the parts outside the CDR3, is ETGVTQSPTHLIKTRGQQVTLRCSSQSGHNTVSWYQQALGQGPQFIFQYYREEENGRGNFPPRFSGLQFPNYSSELNVNALELDDSALYLCASSAGLAGGTDTQYFGPGTRLTVL.

The V call is TRBV6-1, the J call TRBJ2-2; D gene unclear. CDR3 length: 13 amino acids. Germline V lookup: CDR1 MNHNS, CDR2 SASEGT. Between the trimmed V and J ends, which lost 0 bases and 3 bases, there was a span of 2 bases. This chain's CDR3 is CASSEAHTGELFF. CDR3 in DNA: TGTGCCAGCAGTGAAGCTCACACCGGGGAGCTGTTTTTT.

This chain's CDR3 is CASSSGRIAFF. DNA of the CDR3: TGTGCCAGCAGCTCCGGGAGGATAGCTTTCTTT. The chain employs TRBV7-2 and TRBJ1-1; D unresolved. The CDR3 runs 11 residues. V lost 4 bases and J 10 bases, leaving 10 bases between the germline ends. Germline V gives CDR1 SGHTA, CDR2 FQGNSA.

The chain carries TRBV13 and TRBJ2-3; D is unclear. The CDR3 spans 13 residues. In germline, CDR1 is PRHDT, CDR2 FYEKMQ (reference sequence). Trimming shortened V by 3 bases and J by 2 bases, and 6 bases separated the two germline ends. DNA of the CDR3: TGTGCCAGCAGCTTCACTAACACAGATACGCAGTATTTT. It yields the protein CASSFTNTDTQYF.

The chain has TRBV6-1 and TRBJ1-2, with 12 bases matching TRBD1. CDR1 and CDR2 from the germline V gene are MNHNS and SASEGT. V was clipped by 2 bases and J by 8 bases; unmatched bases: 6. This CDR3 has 15 residues. In nucleotides, the CDR3 is TGTGCCAGCAGTGAAAGGGGACAGGGGGCGGACGGCTACACCTTC. Protein sequence: CASSERGQGADGYTF.

This chain uses TRBV5-4 with TRBJ2-7; perhaps D is TRBD1 or TRBD2 (6 bases each). Germline V gene sequence: CDR1 SGHNT, CDR2 YYREEE (reference sequence). The CDR3 spans 14 residues. V shed 4 bases and J shed 3 bases, with 14 bases lying between them. The CDR3 DNA is TGTGCCAGCAGCAGCGAAGGGGGGCTCTACGAGCAGTACTTC. It encodes CASSSEGGLYEQYF.

The V call is TRBV10-3, the J call TRBJ1-4; D remains ambiguous. The CDR3 loop spans 11 amino acids. The germline V gene encodes CDR1 ENHRY and CDR2 SYGVKD. The germline V and J ends were trimmed by 4 bases and 8 bases, with 5 bases remaining between them. As DNA, the CDR3 is TGTGCCATCAGTGGTGGCGAAAAACTGTTTTTT. Its translation is CAISGGEKLFF.

This sequence joins TRBV19 and TRBJ1-4, with D tentatively TRBD1 (6 bases). Looked up from germline, CDR1 is LNHDA and CDR2 is SQIVND (reference sequence). CDR3 length equals 14 residues. Trimming took off 4 bases at V and 6 bases at J, with 12 bases between the two ends. The DNA for the CDR3 is TGTGCCAGTAGTACGACAGGCAACTATGAAAAACTGTTTTTT. Its translation: CASSTTGNYEKLFF. Supplemented by reference TRBV19 and TRBJ1-4, the full variable domain reads DGGITQSPKYLFRKEGQNVTLSCEQNLNHDAMYWYRQDPGQGLRLIYYSQIVNDFQKGDIAEGYSVSREKKESFPLTVTSAQKNPTAFYLCASSTTGNYEKLFFGSGTQLSVL.

The chain combines TRBV30 with TRBJ1-1, with a possible D match to TRBD1 (5 bases). The V end lost 5 bases, the J end lost 3 bases, and 10 bases lay between the germline ends. The CDR3 is made up of 12 amino acids. Germline CDR1 is GTSNPN and CDR2 is SVGIG (reference sequence). The DNA for the CDR3 is TGTGCCTGGGGGGGAGAGTACACTGAAGCTTTCTTT. Residues: CAWGGEYTEAFF. Looking up the rest from reference TRBV30 and TRBJ1-1 gives the full variable domain: SQTIHQWPATLVQPVGSPLSLECTVEGTSNPNLYWYRQAAGRGLQLLFYSVGIGQISSEVPQNLSASRPQDRQFILSSKKLLLSDSGFYLCAWGGEYTEAFFGQGTRLTVV.

The chain uses TRBV5-1 and TRBJ1-1; 8 bases agree with TRBD1. The germline gives CDR1 SGHRS, CDR2 YFSETQ. The CDR3 spans 17 residues. Trimming at V came to 0 bases and at J to 1 base, leaving 8 bases not matched to a gene. CDR3 DNA sequence: TGCGCCAGCAGCTTGGCTGCAGGGGGCGCTTCGAACACTGAAGCTTTCTTT. It encodes CASSLAAGGASNTEAFF.

This chain connects TRBV19 to TRBJ1-3, with D uncertain. V lost 3 bases and J 0 bases, leaving 9 bases between the germline ends. Germline CDR1 and CDR2: LNHDA and SQIVND (reference sequence). The CDR3 consists of 15 residues. The DNA of the CDR3 is TGTGCCAGTAGTATGAAGGTCTACTCTGGAAACACCATATATTTT. Translation gives CASSMKVYSGNTIYF.

This chain uses TRBV27 with TRBJ2-3; D unresolved. Trimming shortened V by 4 bases and J by 2 bases, and 7 bases separated the two germline ends. Germline loops: CDR1 MNHEY, CDR2 SMNVEV (reference sequence). The CDR3 sequence is 13 residues long. The CDR3 region has the DNA TGTGCCAGCAGTTACAAACTCACAGATACGCAGTATTTT. Protein: CASSYKLTDTQYF.

This clone was detected only once. The V call is TRBV7-2, the J call TRBJ2-2; D gene ambiguous. Germline V lookup: CDR1 SGHTA, CDR2 FQGNSA. The V end lost 1 base, the J end lost 7 bases, and 4 bases lay between the germline ends. The CDR3 extends over 12 amino acids. CDR3 in DNA: TGTGCCAGCAGCTTAGTGAGCGGGGAGCTGTTTTTT. Amino acids: CASSLVSGELFF.

The chain is built from TRBV5-3 and TRBJ1-1; 7 bases are shared with TRBD1. TRBV5-3 is identified as an open reading frame with a role that is uncertain. The length of the CDR3 is 13 residues. The V segment lost 2 bases and the J segment 3 bases; nucleotides outside the gene matches: 1. The CDR3 bases are TGTGCCAGAAGCTTTCAGGGGGACACTGAAGCTTTCTTT. It translates to CARSFQGDTEAFF.

J is TRBJ1-1 and V is TRBV6-5; 7 nucleotides agree with TRBD1. The CDR3 length is 13 residues. The germline V gene has CDR1 MNHEY and CDR2 SVGAGI. J was trimmed by 4 bases and V by 4 bases; bases with no gene match: 3. The CDR3 here is CASSLPGGTEAFF. Written as DNA, the CDR3 is TGTGCCAGCAGTTTACCAGGGGGCACTGAAGCTTTCTTT.

The sample holds one count of this clone. The chain uses TRBV5-5 and TRBJ2-3; D not certain. Trimming pared 6 bases from V and 2 bases from J, leaving 16 bases between. Germline CDR1 and CDR2: SGHKS and YYEKEE (reference sequence). This CDR3 is 15 amino acids long. The DNA of the CDR3 is TGTGCCAGCATCCCCGGCGCGGTCCCCACAGATACGCAGTATTTT. It is translated as CASIPGAVPTDTQYF. Based on the CDR3 plus reference TRBV5-5 and TRBJ2-3, the full variable domain is DAGVTQSPTHLIKTRGQQVTLRCSPISGHKSVSWYQQVLGQGPQFIFQYYEKEERGRGNFPDRFSARQFPNYSSELNVNALLLGDSALYLCASIPGAVPTDTQYFGPGTRLTVL.

This clone occurred once. V usage is TRBV7-9 and J usage is TRBJ2-3; D ambiguous. The germline V and J ends were trimmed by 4 bases and 0 bases, with 8 bases remaining between them. Per germline, CDR1 SEHNR and CDR2 FQNEAQ (reference sequence). The CDR3 consists of 14 residues. This CDR3 is CASSWAVSTDTQYF. The DNA for the CDR3 is TGTGCCAGCAGCTGGGCGGTGAGCACAGATACGCAGTATTTT.

The chain uses TRBV9 and TRBJ2-3, with a weak D call TRBD1 (6 bases). Trimming cost V 0 bases and J 5 bases, with 13 bases left between them. The CDR3 has 15 amino acids. Germline CDR1 reads SGDLS; CDR2 reads YYNGEE. CDR3 coding DNA: TGTGCCAGCAGCGTAGGGGCAGGGGAAAAAGATACGCAGTATTTT. This encodes CASSVGAGEKDTQYF. Based on the CDR3 plus reference TRBV9 and TRBJ2-3, the full variable domain is DSGVTQTPKHLITATGQRVTLRCSPRSGDLSVYWYQQSLDQGLQFLIQYYNGEERAKGNILERFSAQQFPDLHSELNLSSLELGDSALYFCASSVGAGEKDTQYFGPGTRLTVL.

This chain uses TRBV5-6 with TRBJ2-1, with a possible D match to TRBD1 (5 bases). This CDR3 region has 15 residues. Germline values: CDR1 SGHDT, CDR2 YYEEEE. Trimming took 5 bases from V and 7 from J, leaving 19 bases between them. CDR3 DNA sequence: TGTGCCAGCAGGCCCCTTGACTGGCAGGGTAATGAGCAGTTCTTC. This encodes CASRPLDWQGNEQFF.

The V and J genes are TRBV30 and TRBJ1-1; D not certain. CDR3 size: 10 residues. Trimming removed 5 bases from V and 7 bases from J, with 8 bases in between. Germline loops: CDR1 GTSNPN, CDR2 SVGIG (reference sequence). CDR3: CAWGRVEAFF. CDR3 coding DNA: TGTGCCTGGGGACGGGTTGAAGCTTTCTTT.

The genes are TRBV13 and TRBJ1-6, with D uncertain. CDR1 is PRHDT, CDR2 FYEKMQ, per germline (reference sequence). V gave up 5 bases and J gave up 0 bases, with 14 bases separating them. The CDR3 totals 17 residues. CDR3 sequence: CASSLSRGRSYNSPLHF. In DNA, the CDR3 is TGTGCCAGCAGCCTCAGCCGAGGTCGCTCCTATAATTCACCCCTCCACTTT.

This chain links TRBV27 with TRBJ1-2, with D maybe TRBD1 (6 bases). Trimming took off 6 bases at V and 8 bases at J, with 10 bases between the two ends. CDR1 and CDR2 (germline): MNHEY, SMNVEV (reference sequence). This CDR3 spans 11 amino acids. CDR3 region: CASSQGYGYTF. The DNA for the CDR3 is TGTGCCAGCAGCCAGGGGTACGGCTACACCTTC.

This clone appeared once. The chain combines TRBV5-4 with TRBJ2-1; D possibly matches TRBD1 or TRBD2 (5 bases each). The germline gives CDR1 SGHNT, CDR2 YYREEE (reference sequence). The V end was cut by 4 bases, the J end by 9 bases, with 14 bases between. The CDR3 runs 13 residues. The CDR3 region has the DNA TGTGCCAGCAGCCTGGGACGGGCGGGTGAGCAGTTCTTC. As protein: CASSLGRAGEQFF.

V and J are TRBV5-1 and TRBJ1-6; 7 positions match TRBD1. The CDR3 extends over 14 amino acids. CDR1 is SGHRS and CDR2 is YFSETQ in the germline V gene. The V segment lost 0 bases and the J segment 10 bases; nucleotides outside the gene matches: 4. CDR3 sequence (DNA): TGCGCCAGCAGCTTGGAGACAGGGAAATCACCCCTCCACTTT. This translates into CASSLETGKSPLHF.

The chain carries TRBV2 and TRBJ2-7; the D is unclear. The CDR3 has 12 amino acids. The germline V gene encodes CDR1 SNHLY and CDR2 FYNNEI. The ends were cut back, 6 bases at V and 4 bases at J, with 10 bases in the middle. The CDR3 sequence: CASRDRAYEQYF. For the CDR3, the DNA is TGTGCCAGCAGAGATAGGGCGTACGAGCAGTACTTC. Based on the CDR3 plus reference TRBV2 and TRBJ2-7, the full variable domain is EPEVTQTPSHQVTQMGQEVILRCVPISNHLYFYWYRQILGQKVEFLVSFYNNEISEKSEIFDDQFSVERPDGSNFTLKIRSTKLEDSAMYFCASRDRAYEQYFGPGTRLTVT.

The rearrangement uses TRBV7-2 and TRBJ2-1; TRBD2 agrees at 9 bases. Germline lookup yields CDR1 SGHTA and CDR2 FQGNSA. The junction had 8 bases not matched to a gene; V was cut back by 2 bases and J by 9 bases. The CDR3 loop spans 15 amino acids. The CDR3 here is CASSLNGRGGSEQFF. The CDR3 region has the DNA TGTGCCAGCAGCTTAAATGGGCGGGGGGGCAGTGAGCAGTTCTTC.

This chain uses TRBV5-6 with TRBJ1-1; 9 bases are a match to TRBD1. V was pared by 3 bases and J by 6 bases, with 9 bases of the junction left unmatched. In germline, CDR1 is SGHDT, CDR2 YYEEEE. This CDR3 region has 15 residues. CDR3 sequence: CASSSRRGQGSEAFF. CDR3 DNA sequence: TGTGCCAGCAGCTCAAGGAGGGGACAGGGCTCTGAAGCTTTCTTT.

The V and J genes are TRBV7-9 and TRBJ2-5, with TRBD2 identical over 12 bases. Trimming at V came to 2 bases and at J to 5 bases, leaving 6 bases not matched to a gene. Germline V gives CDR1 SEHNR, CDR2 FQNEAQ (reference sequence). The CDR3 has 16 amino acids. The CDR3 coding sequence is TGTGCCAGCAGCTTATACCTAGCGGGGGGGCCGGAGACCCAGTACTTC. Protein: CASSLYLAGGPETQYF. The full variable domain, completed using reference TRBV7-9 and TRBJ2-5, is DTGVSQNPRHKITKRGQNVTFRCDPISEHNRLYWYRQTLGQGPEFLTYFQNEAQLEKSRLLSDRFSAERPKGSFSTLEIQRTEQGDSAMYLCASSLYLAGGPETQYFGPGTRLLVL.

Worth noting for this clone: One end of the junction does not line up with germline, which may come from a read error. The CDR3 sequence: CASSSTGGLHF. The CDR3 region has the DNA TGTGCCAGCAGCTCGACAGGTGGTTTGCATTTT. The chain employs TRBV9 and TRBJ1-3; possible D gene TRBD1, 6 bases. The CDR3 is 11 amino acids. Germline assignment: CDR1 SGDLS and CDR2 YYNGEE.